Reported below is one T cell receptor beta chain. The repertoire was sequenced with immunoSEQ multiplex PCR; TCRdb's copy has only in-frame clones and lacks some. The sample holds 350,000 to 500,000 clones, around nine tenths seen once. This record belongs to a study of blood T cell repertoires in COVID-19. Turning to the study itself: PBMCs, B-cell-depleted T cells, or T cells provided the cDNA or gDNA that made up the material.

Per germline, CDR1 SGHRS and CDR2 YFSETQ. Deletions cut 0 bases from V and 0 bases from J, with 10 bases between. The CDR3 is made up of 16 amino acids. Enrollees, about 18 to 89 years old, lived in some 24 US areas. Clinical histories supplied by participants themselves formed the basis of cohort assignment. Shortly before study entry, within 2 weeks, exposed participants had met a COVID-19 case. This rearrangement joins TRBV5-1 to TRBJ1-3; D might be TRBD1 (5 bases). This receptor was taken from a young woman who had been exposed to COVID-19. Sequencing was carried out using PBMCs or T cells enriched from blood (not recorded which). DNA for the CDR3: TGCGCCAGCAGCTTGGACGGGGGTAACTCTGGAAACACCATATATTTT. Translating gives CASSLDGGNSGNTIYF.